The 28 T cell receptor beta chains below were found in one sample sequenced in a study of shared clonotypes between healthy human individuals. Naive CD8 cells, CD45RO-negative and positively selected for CCR7, excluded terminally differentiated effector memory CD45RA+ cells. Only in-frame clones appear in the TCRdb table, and some are missing; sequencing was by immunoSEQ multiplex PCR. The table has 800,000 or so clones, roughly 96% seen once; the top ten hold about 0.22%. Sample: naive CD8+ T cells sorted from blood. The source is a man aged 25-45 years in good health.

The V and J genes are TRBV6-1 and TRBJ2-5, with a weak D call TRBD2 (5 bases). CDR3 length: 15 residues. Germline V gene sequence: CDR1 MNHNS, CDR2 SASEGT. V lost 6 bases and J 2 bases, leaving 16 bases between the germline ends. CDR3 nucleotide sequence: TGTGCCAGCAGGGAACTAGTCATGTCGCAAGAGACCCAGTACTTC. Its protein is CASRELVMSQETQYF.

The chain is built from TRBV9 and TRBJ2-5; D unclear. The CDR3 is 15 amino acids. The germline V and J ends were trimmed by 2 bases and 4 bases, with 15 bases remaining between them. Germline assignment: CDR1 SGDLS and CDR2 YYNGEE. CDR3 nucleotide sequence: TGTGCCAGCAGCGTTGGTCTCGCCATTCCAGAGACCCAGTACTTC. This codes for CASSVGLAIPETQYF.

The chain links TRBV7-2 to TRBJ2-7; 15 bases agree with TRBD2. The V and J ends lost 3 bases and 4 bases, in that order; junction bases with no gene match: 1. The V gene's germline CDR1 is SGHTA and CDR2 FQGNSA. This CDR3 has 15 residues. The CDR3 DNA reads as TGTGCCAGCAGCTTTGGACTAGCGGGAGGGTACGAGCAGTACTTC. It specifies CASSFGLAGGYEQYF.

The chain employs TRBV18 and TRBJ2-1; TRBD2 matches 13 bases. Trimming at V came to 6 bases and at J to 5 bases, leaving 19 bases not matched to a gene. Per the germline V gene, CDR1 is KGHSH and CDR2 is LQKENI. This CDR3 spans 20 amino acids. The CDR3 spells CASSIFPEELAGGPHNEQFF. CDR3 nucleotide sequence: TGTGCCAGCTCCATATTTCCCGAGGAACTAGCGGGAGGGCCCCACAATGAGCAGTTCTTC.

V gene TRBV7-9 combines with J gene TRBJ2-1; TRBD1 matches at 7 bases. The CDR3 has 14 amino acids. The J segment lost 9 bases and the V segment lost 5 bases, leaving 10 bases of the junction unmatched. Germline CDR1 and CDR2: SEHNR and FQNEAQ (reference sequence). CDR3 sequence reads: CASSPAEGAIEQFF. The CDR3 DNA reads TGTGCCAGCAGCCCCGCTGAGGGGGCGATTGAGCAGTTCTTC.

The chain has TRBV6-5 and TRBJ2-5, with 10 bases identical to TRBD2. Trimming at V came to 2 bases and at J to 4 bases, leaving 4 bases not matched to a gene. CDR1 and CDR2 (germline): MNHEY, SVGAGI. This CDR3 has 15 amino acids. For the CDR3, the DNA is TGTGCCAGCAGTTACACGAGACTAGCGGGAGAGACCCAGTACTTC. Protein product: CASSYTRLAGETQYF.

V gene TRBV11-3 combines with J gene TRBJ2-1, with D perhaps TRBD2 (5 bases). Trimming took 3 bases from V and 8 from J, leaving 11 bases between them. The CDR3 length is 13 residues. Germline V gene data show CDR1 as SGHNT and CDR2 as YENEEA. The CDR3 protein is CASSFYGIDEQFF. The DNA for the CDR3 is TGTGCCAGCAGCTTCTACGGGATTGATGAGCAGTTCTTC.

The chain combines TRBV19 with TRBJ2-7, with D possibly TRBD1 on 6 matching bases. The V end lost 6 bases, the J end lost 3 bases, and 18 bases lay between the germline ends. The CDR3 sequence is 15 residues long. Per the germline V gene, CDR1 is LNHDA and CDR2 is SQIVND (reference sequence). CDR3 DNA sequence: TGTGCCAGTAGCCGGGGCAGGGGCCTTTTCTACGAGCAGTACTTC. The encoded protein is CASSRGRGLFYEQYF.

The chain is built from TRBV10-3 and TRBJ2-2; D possibly uses TRBD1 or TRBD2 (5 bases each). V was pared by 6 bases and J by 10 bases, with 15 bases between. Germline-derived CDR1 and CDR2 are ENHRY and SYGVKD. CDR3 length: 13 residues. DNA of the CDR3: TGTGCCATCAGGGCCAGGGAGAAGGAGGAGCTGTTTTTT. Residues: CAIRAREKEELFF.

The CDR3: CASSPIGVYGYTF. The CDR3 DNA reads as TGCGCCAGCAGCCCGATCGGGGTATATGGCTACACCTTC. The chain links TRBV4-1 to TRBJ1-2; D gene unclear. The V and J ends lost 4 bases and 5 bases respectively, with 11 bases between them. This CDR3 has 13 amino acids. In germline, CDR1 is MGHRA, CDR2 YSYEKL.

This chain uses TRBV5-5 with TRBJ2-2; tentative D call: TRBD1 (6 bases). V dropped 0 bases and J dropped 2 bases, with 8 bases sitting between them. The germline V gene encodes CDR1 SGHKS and CDR2 YYEKEE (reference sequence). The CDR3 extends over 15 amino acids. The DNA for the CDR3 is TGTGCCAGCAGCTTGGCGGGACATAACACCGGGGAGCTGTTTTTT. Its translation is CASSLAGHNTGELFF.

The chain employs TRBV7-7 and TRBJ2-5; D remains ambiguous. Trimming removed 2 bases at V and 4 bases at J, with 17 bases between. The CDR3 length is 16 residues. From germline, CDR1 is SSHAT and CDR2 FNYEAQ (reference sequence). This chain's CDR3 is CASSLSRARHPETQYF. Here the CDR3 DNA reads TGTGCCAGCAGCTTATCCCGGGCAAGGCATCCAGAGACCCAGTACTTC. Full variable domain (rest looked up from reference TRBV7-7 and TRBJ2-5): GAGVSQSPRYKVTKRGQDVTLRCDPISSHATLYWYQQALGQGPEFLTYFNYEAQPDKSGLPSDRFSAERPEGSISTLTIQRTEQRDSAMYRCASSLSRARHPETQYFGPGTRLLVL.

This chain links TRBV28 with TRBJ2-7, with TRBD1 matching 7 bases. This CDR3 spans 15 amino acids. Germline V lookup: CDR1 MDHEN, CDR2 SYDVKM. V shed 2 bases, J shed 3 bases, and the junction held 7 bases outside the gene matches. CDR3 sequence reads: CASSLLAGTVYEQYF. CDR3 DNA sequence: TGTGCCAGCAGTTTACTAGCAGGGACAGTCTACGAGCAGTACTTC. Variable domain in full (rest from reference TRBV28 and TRBJ2-7): DVKVTQSSRYLVKRTGEKVFLECVQDMDHENMFWYRQDPGLGLRLIYFSYDVKMKEKGDIPEGYSVSREKKERFSLILESASTNQTSMYLCASSLLAGTVYEQYFGPGTRLTVT.

The genes are TRBV10-3 and TRBJ2-7; TRBD1 or TRBD2 may be the D gene (5 bases each). There are 12 residues in the CDR3. From germline, CDR1 is ENHRY and CDR2 SYGVKD. V shed 11 bases and J shed 5 bases, with 16 bases lying between them. In DNA form, the CDR3 reads TGTGCCGAGGGACCTACACTGAACGAGCAGTACTTC. This encodes CAEGPTLNEQYF.

The V call is TRBV14, the J call TRBJ1-2, with D possibly TRBD1 on 6 matching bases. The CDR3 covers 14 residues. The V gene's germline CDR1 is SGHDN and CDR2 FVKESK. Deletions cut 0 bases from V and 4 bases from J, with 9 bases between. The CDR3: CASSQDNRAYGYTF. The CDR3 DNA is TGTGCCAGCAGCCAAGACAACAGGGCCTATGGCTACACCTTC. Full variable domain (missing parts from reference TRBV14 and TRBJ1-2): EAGVTQFPSHSVIEKGQTVTLRCDPISGHDNLYWYRRVMGKEIKFLLHFVKESKQDESGMPNNRFLAERTGGTYSTLKVQPAELEDSGVYFCASSQDNRAYGYTFGSGTRLTVV.

This sequence joins TRBV6-1 and TRBJ2-1; TRBD2 aligns across 11 bases. Germline values: CDR1 MNHNS, CDR2 SASEGT. After removal of 3 bases from V and 7 bases from J, the junction contained 5 bases not matched to a gene. This CDR3 has 15 amino acids. The DNA for the CDR3 is TGTGCCAGCAGTGAGGAGGCTAGCGGGGGGAATGAGCAGTTCTTC. It translates to CASSEEASGGNEQFF.

The J gene is TRBJ1-1, the V gene TRBV2; a weak D match, TRBD1 (5 bases). Germline CDR1 SNHLY, CDR2 FYNNEI. Deletions cut 5 bases from V and 0 bases from J, with 16 bases between. There are 16 residues in the CDR3. DNA for the CDR3: TGTGCCAGCAGTTCCGGGACCGGGCGGGTGAACACTGAAGCTTTCTTT. It encodes CASSSGTGRVNTEAFF. Drawing the rest from reference TRBV2 and TRBJ1-1, the complete variable domain is EPEVTQTPSHQVTQMGQEVILRCVPISNHLYFYWYRQILGQKVEFLVSFYNNEISEKSEIFDDQFSVERPDGSNFTLKIRSTKLEDSAMYFCASSSGTGRVNTEAFFGQGTRLTVV.

The genes are TRBV4-1 and TRBJ2-7; tentatively, D is TRBD2 (6 bases). The V gene's germline CDR1 is MGHRA and CDR2 YSYEKL. V lost 5 bases and J 0 bases, leaving 11 bases between the germline ends. The CDR3 runs 14 residues. The CDR3 bases are TGCGCCAGCAGCATCGGGAGTAGCTCCTACGAGCAGTACTTC. It specifies CASSIGSSSYEQYF.

V and J are TRBV2 and TRBJ2-5; 13 bases align to TRBD2. J was trimmed by 4 bases and V by 6 bases; bases with no gene match: 5. The CDR3 covers 15 residues. Germline CDR1 is SNHLY and CDR2 is FYNNEI. The CDR3 coding sequence is TGTGCCAGCAGACGGACTAGCGGGAGTACAGAGACCCAGTACTTC. Translation gives CASRRTSGSTETQYF. Drawing the rest from reference TRBV2 and TRBJ2-5, the complete variable domain is EPEVTQTPSHQVTQMGQEVILRCVPISNHLYFYWYRQILGQKVEFLVSFYNNEISEKSEIFDDQFSVERPDGSNFTLKIRSTKLEDSAMYFCASRRTSGSTETQYFGPGTRLLVL.

This chain connects TRBV28 to TRBJ2-1; D not certain. The CDR3 consists of 14 residues. Trimming took 6 bases from V and 5 from J, leaving 14 bases between them. Germline V gene lookup returns CDR1 MDHEN and CDR2 SYDVKM. CDR3 in DNA: TGTGCCAGCAGCAGACCGGGCAGACACAATGAGCAGTTCTTC. It specifies CASSRPGRHNEQFF.

This chain uses TRBV6-4 with TRBJ2-3; no reliable D call. Per germline, CDR1 MRHNA and CDR2 SNTAGT. The CDR3 covers 13 residues. V was cut by 3 bases and J by 2 bases, with 6 bases left in between. For the CDR3, the DNA is TGTGCCAGCAGTGAAGGCACCACAGATACGCAGTATTTT. It is translated as CASSEGTTDTQYF.

The chain is built from TRBV29-1 and TRBJ2-5; 9 nucleotides agree with TRBD2. V shed 3 bases, J shed 1 base, and the junction held 3 bases outside the gene matches. The CDR3 runs to 14 residues. Per germline, CDR1 SQVTM and CDR2 ANQGSEA. This CDR3 reads CSVELAGFQETQYF. The CDR3 nucleotides read TGCAGCGTTGAGCTAGCGGGGTTCCAAGAGACCCAGTACTTC. Based on the CDR3 plus reference TRBV29-1 and TRBJ2-5, the full variable domain is SAVISQKPSRDICQRGTSLTIQCQVDSQVTMMFWYRQQPGQSLTLIATANQGSEATYESGFVIDKFPISRPNLTFSTLTVSNMSPEDSSIYLCSVELAGFQETQYFGPGTRLLVL.

This rearrangement joins TRBV6-6 to TRBJ2-7; TRBD1 is a possible D gene (6 bases). CDR1 is MNHNY and CDR2 is SVGAGI in the germline V gene (reference sequence). CDR3 size: 14 residues. V lost 7 bases to trimming and J lost 0 bases, with 13 bases between them. CDR3 amino acids: CASKLTGNSYEQYF. CDR3 in DNA: TGTGCCAGCAAATTGACAGGAAACTCCTACGAGCAGTACTTC.

The V call is TRBV27, the J call TRBJ2-7; perhaps D is TRBD1 or TRBD2 (5 bases each). The ends were cut back, 8 bases at V and 4 bases at J, with 15 bases in the middle. Germline values: CDR1 MNHEY, CDR2 SMNVEV (reference sequence). There are 13 residues in the CDR3. CDR3 DNA sequence: TGTGCCAGCGGTGGGACGCCTTCATACGAGCAGTACTTC. Translated: CASGGTPSYEQYF.

The CDR3 coding sequence is TGTGCCAGCAGCTCCTCCGGGACTAGCGGGAGAGAGCAGTACTTC. Amino acids: CASSSSGTSGREQYF. V usage is TRBV7-8 and J usage is TRBJ2-7; 14 nucleotides line up with TRBD2. V was pared by 4 bases and J by 7 bases, with 6 bases of the junction left unmatched. CDR1 SGHVS and CDR2 FQNEAQ come from the germline V gene. This CDR3 is 15 amino acids long.

This chain links TRBV27 with TRBJ2-1, with D possibly being TRBD2 (6 bases). In germline, CDR1 is MNHEY, CDR2 SMNVEV (reference sequence). The CDR3 sequence is 15 residues long. Trimming left V 7 bases short and J 1 base short, with 14 bases between. CDR3 protein: CASTPLGGSYNEQFF. In DNA, the CDR3 is TGTGCCAGCACCCCCCTGGGGGGATCCTACAATGAGCAGTTCTTC.

This sequence joins TRBV29-1 and TRBJ2-6, with D perhaps TRBD1 (5 bases). This CDR3 region has 16 residues. V lost 5 bases and J lost 0, with 14 bases in between. Germline loops: CDR1 SQVTM, CDR2 ANQGSEA. As DNA, the CDR3 is TGCAGCGTTCGTGCAGGGCAGCCCTCTGGGGCCAACGTCCTGACTTTC. This encodes CSVRAGQPSGANVLTF.

The V call is TRBV28, the J call TRBJ1-2, with D maybe TRBD1 (5 bases). This CDR3 contains 15 residues. Trimming pared 7 bases from V and 5 bases from J, leaving 20 bases between. The germline CDR1 and CDR2 sequences are MDHEN and SYDVKM. The CDR3 loop reads CASNPAWMGQYGYTF. The DNA of the CDR3 is TGTGCCAGCAACCCCGCTTGGATGGGGCAATATGGCTACACCTTC.